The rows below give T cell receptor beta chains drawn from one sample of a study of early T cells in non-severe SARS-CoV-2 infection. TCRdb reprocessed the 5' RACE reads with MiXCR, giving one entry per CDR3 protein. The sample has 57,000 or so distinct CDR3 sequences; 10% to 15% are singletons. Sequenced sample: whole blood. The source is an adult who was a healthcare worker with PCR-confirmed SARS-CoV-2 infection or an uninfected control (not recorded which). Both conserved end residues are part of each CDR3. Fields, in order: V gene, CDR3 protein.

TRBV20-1 CSARDGGSPYEQYF
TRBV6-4 CASSDSDTGELFF
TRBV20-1 CSASLLLVGYTF
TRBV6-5 CASSYHDRRDTQYF
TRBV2 CASSDWQGTQYF
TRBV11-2 CASSATSSTDTQYF
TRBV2 CASSPPGLVRETQYF
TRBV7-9 CASSLPGSYEQYF
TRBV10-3 CAISDAALNTGELFF
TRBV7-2 CASSLSVGLNEQFF
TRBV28 CASMMGDYNSPLHF
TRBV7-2 CASSREIQTAYQETQYF
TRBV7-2 CASSFQGVPGTGELFF
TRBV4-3 CASSQQLRSGNTIYF
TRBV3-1 CASSSLGSNQPQHF
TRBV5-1 CASSLEGSYNEQFF
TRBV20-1 CSATADRNSDTQYF
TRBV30 CAWTSGLAGVSVQFF
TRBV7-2 CASSLGGAEGVNEQFF
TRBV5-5 CASSLAATEKLFF
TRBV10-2 CASSEGSGASTPGELFF
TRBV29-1 CSVSKSSYNEQFF
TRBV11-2 CASSFLQREETQYF
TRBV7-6 CASSPRGQPSTDTQYF
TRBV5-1 CASSLGFYARYNEQFF
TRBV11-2 CAVVGPWANVLTF
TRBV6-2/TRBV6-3 CASNYRATKNIQYF
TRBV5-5 CASSLWTGNYEQYF
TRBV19 CTSSIGDRGEQYF
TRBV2 CASSEGGMNTEAFF
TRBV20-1 CSARSDRNEQFF
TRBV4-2 CASSSRASGELFF
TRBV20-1 CSASGETQETQYF
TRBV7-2 CASSLVGDPNYGYTF
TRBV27 CASSLHDRNSGNTIYF
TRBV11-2 CASSFDRSNVLTF
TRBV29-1 CSELIAGRPDTQYF
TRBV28 CASGGLDTQYF
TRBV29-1 CSVGDLNYGYTF
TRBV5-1 CASSSGSTYEQYF
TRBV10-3 CAISPGTGAAGTQYF
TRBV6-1 CASTKDRTNEQYF
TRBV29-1 CSVDGDLRPNEQFF
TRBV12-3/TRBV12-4 CASRPNRGTSTDTQYF
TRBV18 CASSPVLMPDTQYF
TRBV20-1 CSARDPTGRNTIYF
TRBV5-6 CASSPPTPTYEQYF
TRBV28 CASSRTSGSTDTQYF